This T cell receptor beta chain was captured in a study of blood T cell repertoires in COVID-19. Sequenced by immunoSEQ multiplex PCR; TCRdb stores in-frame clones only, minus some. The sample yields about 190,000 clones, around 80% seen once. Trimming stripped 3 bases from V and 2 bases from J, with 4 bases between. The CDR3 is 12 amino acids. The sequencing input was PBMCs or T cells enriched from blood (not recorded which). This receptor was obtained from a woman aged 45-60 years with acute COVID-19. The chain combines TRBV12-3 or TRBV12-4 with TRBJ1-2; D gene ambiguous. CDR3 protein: CASSFRNYGYTF. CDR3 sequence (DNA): TGTGCCAGCAGTTTCCGGAACTATGGCTACACCTTC.